The sequence of this T cell receptor beta chain was determined in a study of shared clonotypes between healthy human individuals. The table came from immunoSEQ multiplex PCR; TCRdb's copy has only in-frame clones and leaves some out. The sample has hundreds of thousands of clones; around three quarters are singletons. From germline, CDR1 is LGHNA and CDR2 YNFKEQ. The CDR3 length is 17 residues. V lost 4 bases and J lost 2, with 18 bases in between. The clonotype comes from a woman aged 25 to 45 in good health. The sequenced material came from memory CD4+ T cells sorted from blood. Subset defined: CD45RA-negative fraction. V usage is TRBV4-2 and J usage is TRBJ1-5, with D possibly TRBD1 on 5 matching bases. CDR3 sequence: CASSPGGGCPGNQPQHF. Here the CDR3 DNA reads TGTGCCAGCAGCCCCGGGGGGGGGTGTCCAGGCAATCAGCCCCAGCATTTT.